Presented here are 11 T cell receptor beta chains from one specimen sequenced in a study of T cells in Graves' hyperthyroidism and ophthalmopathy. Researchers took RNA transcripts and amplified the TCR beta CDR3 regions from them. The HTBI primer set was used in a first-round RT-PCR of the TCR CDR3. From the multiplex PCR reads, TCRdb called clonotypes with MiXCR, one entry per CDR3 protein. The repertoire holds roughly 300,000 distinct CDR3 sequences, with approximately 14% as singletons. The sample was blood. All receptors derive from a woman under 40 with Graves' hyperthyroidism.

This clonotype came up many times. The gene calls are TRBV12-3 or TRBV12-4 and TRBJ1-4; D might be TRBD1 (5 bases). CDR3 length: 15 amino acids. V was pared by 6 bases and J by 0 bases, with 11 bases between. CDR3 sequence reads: CASSRRGATNEKLFF. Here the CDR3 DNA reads TGTGCCAGCAGCCGTCGGGGGGCAACTAATGAAAAACTGTTTTTT.

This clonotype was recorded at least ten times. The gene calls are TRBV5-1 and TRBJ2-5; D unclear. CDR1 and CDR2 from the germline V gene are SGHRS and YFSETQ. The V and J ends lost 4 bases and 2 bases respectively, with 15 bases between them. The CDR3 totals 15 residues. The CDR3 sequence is CASSTKARSQETQYF. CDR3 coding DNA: TGCGCCAGCAGCACGAAAGCGCGCTCGCAAGAGACCCAGTACTTC.

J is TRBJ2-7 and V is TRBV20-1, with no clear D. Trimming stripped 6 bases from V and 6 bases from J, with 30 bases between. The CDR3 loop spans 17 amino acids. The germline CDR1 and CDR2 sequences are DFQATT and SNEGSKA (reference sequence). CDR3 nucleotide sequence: TGCAGTGCCAGTTGGTCCGGTCGTTCGGGTGCCCCTGGCGAGCAGTACTTC. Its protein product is CSASWSGRSGAPGEQYF.

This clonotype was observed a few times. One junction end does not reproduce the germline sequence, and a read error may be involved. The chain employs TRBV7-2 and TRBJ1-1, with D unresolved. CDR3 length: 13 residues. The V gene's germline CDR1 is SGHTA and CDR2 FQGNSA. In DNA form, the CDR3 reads TGTGCCAGCAGCTTGACTGGGGTCACTGAAGCTTCCTTT. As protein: CASSLTGVTEASF.

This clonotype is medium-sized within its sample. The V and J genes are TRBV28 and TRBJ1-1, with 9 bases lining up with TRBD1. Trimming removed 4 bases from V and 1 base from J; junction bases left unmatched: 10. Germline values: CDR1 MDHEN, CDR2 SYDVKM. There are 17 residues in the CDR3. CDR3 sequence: CASSSQPGQGGNTEAFF. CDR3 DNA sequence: TGTGCCAGCAGTTCCCAACCGGGACAGGGCGGGAACACTGAAGCTTTCTTT. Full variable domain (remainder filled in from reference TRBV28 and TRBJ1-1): DVKVTQSSRYLVKRTGEKVFLECVQDMDHENMFWYRQDPGLGLRLIYFSYDVKMKEKGDIPEGYSVSREKKERFSLILESASTNQTSMYLCASSSQPGQGGNTEAFFGQGTRLTVV.

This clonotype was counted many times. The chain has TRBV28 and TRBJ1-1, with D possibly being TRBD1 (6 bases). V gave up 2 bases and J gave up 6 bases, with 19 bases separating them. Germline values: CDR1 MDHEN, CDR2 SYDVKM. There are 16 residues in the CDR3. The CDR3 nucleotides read TGTGCCAGCAGTTTAGCCAGGGGCAGGGGATGGGCTGAAGCTTTCTTT. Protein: CASSLARGRGWAEAFF.

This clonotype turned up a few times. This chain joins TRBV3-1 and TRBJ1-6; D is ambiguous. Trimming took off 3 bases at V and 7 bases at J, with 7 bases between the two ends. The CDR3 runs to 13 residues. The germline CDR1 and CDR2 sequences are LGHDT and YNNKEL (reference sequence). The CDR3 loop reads CASSHDHNSPLHF. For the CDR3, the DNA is TGTGCCAGCAGCCATGATCACAATTCACCCCTCCACTTT.

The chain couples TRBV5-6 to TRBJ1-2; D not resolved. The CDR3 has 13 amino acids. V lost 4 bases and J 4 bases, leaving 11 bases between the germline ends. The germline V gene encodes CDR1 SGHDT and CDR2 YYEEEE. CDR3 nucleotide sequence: TGTGCCAGCAGCGCCACAGAGACCTATGGCTACACCTTC. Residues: CASSATETYGYTF.

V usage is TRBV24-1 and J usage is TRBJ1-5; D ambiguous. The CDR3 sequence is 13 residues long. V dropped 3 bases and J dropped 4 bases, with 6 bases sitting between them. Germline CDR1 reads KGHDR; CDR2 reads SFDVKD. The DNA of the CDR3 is TGTGCCACCAGTGATCTGGGGAATCAGCCCCAGCATTTT. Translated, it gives CATSDLGNQPQHF.

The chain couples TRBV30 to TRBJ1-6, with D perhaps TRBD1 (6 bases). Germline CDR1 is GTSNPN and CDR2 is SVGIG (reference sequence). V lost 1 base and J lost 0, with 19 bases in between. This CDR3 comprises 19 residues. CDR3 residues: CAWSGSGVKMSSYNSPLHF. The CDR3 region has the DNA TGTGCCTGGAGTGGGTCAGGGGTCAAGATGAGCTCCTATAATTCACCCCTCCACTTT.

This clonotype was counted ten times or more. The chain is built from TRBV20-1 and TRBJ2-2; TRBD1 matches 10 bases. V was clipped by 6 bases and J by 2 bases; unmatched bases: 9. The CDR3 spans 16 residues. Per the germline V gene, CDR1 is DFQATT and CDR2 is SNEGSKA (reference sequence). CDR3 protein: CSARQGARDNTGELFF. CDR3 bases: TGCAGTGCCAGACAGGGGGCGCGGGATAACACCGGGGAGCTGTTTTTT.